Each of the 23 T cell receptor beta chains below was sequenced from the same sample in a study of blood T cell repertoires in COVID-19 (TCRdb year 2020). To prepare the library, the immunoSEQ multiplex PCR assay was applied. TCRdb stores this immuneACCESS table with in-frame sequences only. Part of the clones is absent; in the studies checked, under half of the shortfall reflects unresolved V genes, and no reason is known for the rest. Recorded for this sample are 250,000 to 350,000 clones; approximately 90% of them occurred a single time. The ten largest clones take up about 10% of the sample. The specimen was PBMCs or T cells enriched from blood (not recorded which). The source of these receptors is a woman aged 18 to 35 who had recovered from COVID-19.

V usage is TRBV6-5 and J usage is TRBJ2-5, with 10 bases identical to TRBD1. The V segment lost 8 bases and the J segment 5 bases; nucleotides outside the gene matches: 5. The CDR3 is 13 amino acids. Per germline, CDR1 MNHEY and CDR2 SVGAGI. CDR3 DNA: TGTGCCAGCTTACCGGGACAGGGGGAGACCCAGTACTTC. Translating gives CASLPGQGETQYF.

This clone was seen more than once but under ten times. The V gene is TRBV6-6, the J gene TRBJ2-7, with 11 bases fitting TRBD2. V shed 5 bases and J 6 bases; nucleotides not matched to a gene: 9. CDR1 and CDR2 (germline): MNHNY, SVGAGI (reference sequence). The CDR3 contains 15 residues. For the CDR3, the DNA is TGTGCCAGCAGTCCCCCCGGGACTAGCGGTTCCGAGCAGTACTTC. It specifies CASSPPGTSGSEQYF.

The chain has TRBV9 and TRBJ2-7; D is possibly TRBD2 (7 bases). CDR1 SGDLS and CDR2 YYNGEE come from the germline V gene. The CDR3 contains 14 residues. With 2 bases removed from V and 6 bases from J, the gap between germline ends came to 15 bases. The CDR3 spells CASSVGEGGFEQYF. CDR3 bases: TGTGCCAGCAGCGTCGGTGAGGGGGGGTTCGAGCAGTACTTC. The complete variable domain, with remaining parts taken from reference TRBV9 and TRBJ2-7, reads DSGVTQTPKHLITATGQRVTLRCSPRSGDLSVYWYQQSLDQGLQFLIQYYNGEERAKGNILERFSAQQFPDLHSELNLSSLELGDSALYFCASSVGEGGFEQYFGPGTRLTVT.

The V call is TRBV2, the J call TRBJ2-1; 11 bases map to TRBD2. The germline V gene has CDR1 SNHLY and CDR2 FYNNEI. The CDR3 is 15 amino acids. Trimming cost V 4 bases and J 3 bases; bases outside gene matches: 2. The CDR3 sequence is CASSVAGGDYNEQFF. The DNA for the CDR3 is TGTGCCAGCAGTGTAGCGGGAGGGGACTACAATGAGCAGTTCTTC.

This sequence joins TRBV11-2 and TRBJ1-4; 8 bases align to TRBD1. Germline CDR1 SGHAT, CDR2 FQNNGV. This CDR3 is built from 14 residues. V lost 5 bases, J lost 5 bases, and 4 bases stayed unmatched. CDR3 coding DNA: TGTGCCAGCAGCCCGGGACAGGACAATGAAAAACTGTTTTTT. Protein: CASSPGQDNEKLFF. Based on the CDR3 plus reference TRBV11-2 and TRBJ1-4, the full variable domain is EAGVAQSPRYKIIEKRQSVAFWCNPISGHATLYWYQQILGQGPKLLIQFQNNGVVDDSQLPKDRFSAERLKGVDSTLKIQPAKLEDSAVYLCASSPGQDNEKLFFGSGTQLSVL.

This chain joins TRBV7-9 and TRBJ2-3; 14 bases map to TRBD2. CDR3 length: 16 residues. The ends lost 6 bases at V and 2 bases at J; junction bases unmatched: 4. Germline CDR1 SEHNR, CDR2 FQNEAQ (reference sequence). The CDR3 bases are TGTGCCAGCAGTCGGACTAGCGGGGGGAACACAGATACGCAGTATTTT. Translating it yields CASSRTSGGNTDTQYF.

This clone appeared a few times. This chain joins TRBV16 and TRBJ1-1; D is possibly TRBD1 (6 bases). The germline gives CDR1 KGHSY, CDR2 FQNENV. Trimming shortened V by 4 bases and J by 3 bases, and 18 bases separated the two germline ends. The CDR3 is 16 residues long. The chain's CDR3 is CASSPGRGGGHTEAFF. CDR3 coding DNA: TGTGCCAGCAGCCCAGGCAGGGGCGGGGGCCACACTGAAGCTTTCTTT.

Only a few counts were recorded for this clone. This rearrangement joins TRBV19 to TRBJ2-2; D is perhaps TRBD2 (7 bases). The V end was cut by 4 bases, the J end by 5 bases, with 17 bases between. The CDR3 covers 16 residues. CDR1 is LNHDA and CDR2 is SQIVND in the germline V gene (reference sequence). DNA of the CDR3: TGTGCCAGTAGTAACTATGGGCGGGGGCAGACCGGGGAGCTGTTTTTT. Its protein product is CASSNYGRGQTGELFF.

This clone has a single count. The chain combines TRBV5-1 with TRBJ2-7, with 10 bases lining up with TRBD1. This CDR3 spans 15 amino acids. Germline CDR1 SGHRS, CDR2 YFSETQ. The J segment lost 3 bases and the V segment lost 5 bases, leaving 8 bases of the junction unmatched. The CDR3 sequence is CASSWGTGVNYEQYF. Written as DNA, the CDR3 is TGCGCCAGCAGTTGGGGGACAGGGGTTAACTACGAGCAGTACTTC.

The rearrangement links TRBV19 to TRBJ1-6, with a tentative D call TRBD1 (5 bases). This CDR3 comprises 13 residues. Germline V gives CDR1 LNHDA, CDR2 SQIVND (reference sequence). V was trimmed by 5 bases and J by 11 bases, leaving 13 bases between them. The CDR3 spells CASSGTGATPLHF. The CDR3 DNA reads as TGTGCCAGTAGTGGAACAGGAGCTACACCCCTCCACTTT.

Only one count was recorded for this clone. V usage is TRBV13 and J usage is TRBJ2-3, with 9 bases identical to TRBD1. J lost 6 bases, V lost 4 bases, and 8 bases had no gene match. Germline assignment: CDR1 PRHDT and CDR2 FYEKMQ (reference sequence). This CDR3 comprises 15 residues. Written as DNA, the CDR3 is TGTGCCAGCAGCTCCTCGGGACAGGGCTGGGATACGCAGTATTTT. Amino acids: CASSSSGQGWDTQYF.

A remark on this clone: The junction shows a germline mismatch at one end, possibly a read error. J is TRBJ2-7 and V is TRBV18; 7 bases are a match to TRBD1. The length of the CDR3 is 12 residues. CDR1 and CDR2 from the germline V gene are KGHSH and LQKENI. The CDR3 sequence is CASSPSEGTADF. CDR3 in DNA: TGTGCCAGCTCACCAAGCGAGGGGACAGCCGACTTC.

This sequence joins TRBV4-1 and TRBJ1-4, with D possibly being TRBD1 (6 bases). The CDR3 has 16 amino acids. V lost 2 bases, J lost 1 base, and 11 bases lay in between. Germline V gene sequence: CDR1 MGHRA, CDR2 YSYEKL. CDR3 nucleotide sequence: TGCGCCAGCAGCCAAAGGATGGGACAAACTAATGAAAAACTGTTTTTT. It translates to CASSQRMGQTNEKLFF.

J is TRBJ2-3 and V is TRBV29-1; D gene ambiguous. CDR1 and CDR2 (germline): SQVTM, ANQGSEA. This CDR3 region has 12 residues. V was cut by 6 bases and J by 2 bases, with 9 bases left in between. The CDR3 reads CSVSTFTDTQYF. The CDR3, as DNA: TGCAGCGTCTCGACATTCACAGATACGCAGTATTTT.

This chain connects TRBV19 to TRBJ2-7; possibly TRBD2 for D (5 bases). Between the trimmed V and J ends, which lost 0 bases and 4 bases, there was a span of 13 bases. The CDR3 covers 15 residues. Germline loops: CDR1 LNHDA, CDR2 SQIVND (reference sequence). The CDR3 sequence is CASSIDHARGYEQYF. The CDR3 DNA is TGTGCCAGTAGTATAGACCACGCCCGAGGGTACGAGCAGTACTTC.

The CDR3 here is CASSLRTGIGYGYTF. The DNA for the CDR3 is TGTGCCAGCAGCCTACGGACAGGGATCGGGTATGGCTACACCTTC. V gene TRBV3-1 (or the pseudogene TRBV3-2) combines with J gene TRBJ1-2; 8 bases match TRBD1. The germline CDR1 and CDR2 sequences are LGHDT and YNNKEL (reference sequence). This CDR3 has 15 amino acids. With 4 bases clipped from V and 5 bases from J, the junction kept 9 bases outside the gene matches.

The CDR3 DNA reads TGTGCCAGTAGTGCGAAGACAGGGGGTTTCAATTCACCCCTCCACTTT. This sequence encodes CASSAKTGGFNSPLHF. The rearrangement joins TRBV19 to TRBJ1-6, with 9 bases fitting TRBD1. Germline assignment: CDR1 LNHDA and CDR2 SQIVND (reference sequence). The CDR3 has 16 residues. The ends lost 5 bases at V and 7 bases at J; junction bases unmatched: 9.

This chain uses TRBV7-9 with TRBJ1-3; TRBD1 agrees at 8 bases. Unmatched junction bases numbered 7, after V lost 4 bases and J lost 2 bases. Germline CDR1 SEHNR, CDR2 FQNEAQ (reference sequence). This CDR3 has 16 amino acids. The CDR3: CASSYRTGLAGNTIYF. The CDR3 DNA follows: TGTGCCAGCAGCTACCGGACAGGGCTAGCTGGAAACACCATATATTTT.

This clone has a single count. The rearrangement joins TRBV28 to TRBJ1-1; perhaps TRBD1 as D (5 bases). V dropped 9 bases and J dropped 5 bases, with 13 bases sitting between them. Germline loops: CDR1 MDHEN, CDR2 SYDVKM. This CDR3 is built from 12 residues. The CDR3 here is CASTSGRTEAFF. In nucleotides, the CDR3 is TGTGCCAGTACTTCAGGGAGGACTGAAGCTTTCTTT.

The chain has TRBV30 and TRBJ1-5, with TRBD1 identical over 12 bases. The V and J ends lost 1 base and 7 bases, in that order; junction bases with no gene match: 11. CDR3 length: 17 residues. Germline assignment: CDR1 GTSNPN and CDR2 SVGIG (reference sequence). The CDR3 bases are TGTGCCTGGAGTGGACCTTTGGGACAGGGGGCCCGGCAGCCCCAGCATTTT. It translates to CAWSGPLGQGARQPQHF.

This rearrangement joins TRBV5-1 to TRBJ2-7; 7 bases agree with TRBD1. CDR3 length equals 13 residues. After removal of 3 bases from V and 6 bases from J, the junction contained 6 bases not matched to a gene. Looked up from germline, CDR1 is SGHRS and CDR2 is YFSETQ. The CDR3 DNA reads TGCGCCAGCAGCTCGGGACAGAGATTCGAGCAGTACTTC. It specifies CASSSGQRFEQYF.

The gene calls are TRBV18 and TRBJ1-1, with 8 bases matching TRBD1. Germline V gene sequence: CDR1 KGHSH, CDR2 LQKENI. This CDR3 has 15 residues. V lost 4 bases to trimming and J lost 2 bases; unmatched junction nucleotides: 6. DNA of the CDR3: TGTGCCAGCTCACTACTCGACAGGGGCAACACTGAAGCTTTCTTT. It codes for CASSLLDRGNTEAFF.

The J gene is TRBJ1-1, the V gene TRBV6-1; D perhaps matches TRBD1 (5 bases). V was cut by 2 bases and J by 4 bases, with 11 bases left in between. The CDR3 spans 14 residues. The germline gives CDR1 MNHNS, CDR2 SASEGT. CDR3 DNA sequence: TGTGCCAGCAGTGAACAGGTGGGGGGCACTGAAGCTTTCTTT. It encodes CASSEQVGGTEAFF.